This T cell receptor beta chain emerged from a study of T-cell memory formation after mild COVID-19. About the research overall: TCR clusters mostly belonged to single donors.

The CDR3 has 15 amino acids. Germline loops: CDR1 SGHRS, CDR2 YFSETQ. The ends lost 5 bases at V and 7 bases at J; junction bases unmatched: 9. TCR alpha and TCR beta cDNA libraries with sample barcodes and UMIs came from 5'RACE using constant-segment primers. MiXCR, applied by TCRdb to the 5' RACE reads, yields one record per CDR3 protein. The table records around 200,000 distinct CDR3 sequences, over 9.5% of them present only once. Overall study findings and caveats: The study found contracting CD4+ clones mainly in CM and EM and contracting CD8+ clones in EMRA.

In this sample, this clonotype turned up a few times. Its cognate antigen is unknown. This TCR was sampled from a man aged 18-30 years who had mild COVID-19 (a few samples of this study predate the infection). Cell type and time point are not known. Input material: PBMCs or a T cell subset sorted from them (not recorded which). The chain combines TRBV5-1 with TRBJ1-4; 9 bases agree with TRBD1. The CDR3 spells CASSATGTGLEKLFF. Written as DNA, the CDR3 is TGCGCCAGCAGTGCCACCGGGACAGGGCTTGAAAAACTGTTTTTT.